This T cell receptor beta chain was found in a study of cytomegalovirus exposure and HLA in healthy donors. Study-wide points: Researchers reported in a later analysis that common viral pathogens appeared linked to several top clusters. For cytomegalovirus status, the classifier reportedly gave diagnoses with high specificity and sensitivity. In presence/absence analyses, roughly uniform sequencing depth across donors was assumed.

Vbeta (60) and Jbeta (13) primers were used in the PCR. Generated by immunoSEQ multiplex PCR, the TCRdb table keeps only in-frame clones and is missing some. Of around 100,000 clones in the sample, 65% are singletons; the top ten hold approximately 3.8%. CDR1 is MGHRA and CDR2 is YSYEKL in the germline V gene. The CDR3 loop spans 15 amino acids. Trimming took off 2 bases at V and 10 bases at J, with 19 bases between the two ends. As concerns this clone: Its antigen is not known.

The chain is built from TRBV4-1 and TRBJ2-3; the D gene is possibly TRBD2 (9 bases). The receptor was isolated from a man in his thirties or forties in good health and CMV-seropositive. The sample consisted of PBMCs. The CDR3, as DNA: TGCGCCAGCAGCCAACAGGGGGCGACTAGCGGCGCGCAGTATTTT. Translated: CASSQQGATSGAQYF.